Listed below are T cell receptor beta chains from one sample, sequenced in a study of CD8+CD57+ T cells in acquired aplastic anemia. MiXCR was run by TCRdb on the reads, yielding one entry per CDR3 protein. The profile shows 100,000 to 120,000 distinct CDR3 sequences, 40% to 65% of them singletons. Sequenced input: sorted CD4+, CD8+, or CD8+CD57+ T cells (not recorded which) from PBMCs. Source of these receptors: a human donor in good health, serving as a control. CDR3s include the opening cysteine and the closing phenylalanine or tryptophan. A D gene is named only where the DNA matches it firmly. Some rows mark clone size as missing; the rest say once, few, many or name a class of expanded clone.

TGTGCCAGCAGTGTGACAGGAGAAGGGAATGAGCAGTTCTTC CASSVTGEGNEQFF TRBJ2-1 many TRBV12-3/TRBV12-4 -
TGTGCCAGCAGCTTAGCAGCAAACAATGAGCAGTTCTTC CASSLAANNEQFF TRBJ2-1 few TRBV7-3 -
TGTGCCAGCAGCTCCTCCCCCGGGACAGCGCACTTC CASSSSPGTAHF TRBJ2-7 - TRBV7-3 TRBD1
TGTGCCAGCAGCCCACAGACAGACACTGGAAACACCATATATTTT CASSPQTDTGNTIYF TRBJ1-3 - TRBV9 -
TGCAGCGCCGAGCAAGAGGGGGTCGAGCAGTACTTC CSAEQEGVEQYF TRBJ2-7 - TRBV29-1 -
TGTGCCAGTAGTAGACCGGGACAGCGCTACGAGCAGTACTTC CASSRPGQRYEQYF TRBJ2-7 - TRBV19 TRBD1
TGTGCCAGCAGTTCACACAGGGTTCGCACTGAAGCTTTCTTT CASSSHRVRTEAFF TRBJ1-1 - TRBV7-9 -
TGCAGCGCCGGACAGGGACTGGGTGTCACCTTC CSAGQGLGVTF TRBJ1-2 - TRBV29-1 TRBD1
TGTGCCAGCAGTGAGAGGGACAGGTGGTGGGAGACCCAGTACTTC CASSERDRWWETQYF TRBJ2-5 many TRBV2 TRBD1
TGTGCCATCAGTGAGACAGTTAATAATTCACCCCTCCACTTT CAISETVNNSPLHF TRBJ1-6 - TRBV10-3 -
TGTGCCAGCAGCTCCCAGACAGGGGAACGTTCACCCCTCCACTTT CASSSQTGERSPLHF TRBJ1-6 - TRBV7-9 TRBD1
TGTGCCAGCAGTGAGGCCGGGGTGGCAGCTTACGAGCAGTACTTC CASSEAGVAAYEQYF TRBJ2-7 many TRBV2 -
TGTGCCAGCAGCGGGACAGGGGGCGCGGGTTCACCCCTCCACTTT CASSGTGGAGSPLHF TRBJ1-6 - TRBV9 TRBD1
TGCGCCAGCAGTGAGTCACCGAGGAGCTATGGCTACACCTTC CASSESPRSYGYTF TRBJ1-2 - TRBV10-2 -
TGCAGTGCTAGCCCGTGGGGGGAAAGCTCCTACAATGAGCAGTTCTTC CSASPWGESSYNEQFF TRBJ2-1 - TRBV20-1 -
TGCGCCAGCAGTGATCCCGGGACTAGCGACGAGCAGTACTTC CASSDPGTSDEQYF TRBJ2-7 - TRBV10-1 TRBD2
TGTGCCAGCAGCGTAGCCCTCGGGACTAGCGGGGGGCATAGCACAGATACGCAGTATTTT CASSVALGTSGGHSTDTQYF TRBJ2-3 many TRBV9 TRBD2
TGTGCCAGCAGCTACGACAGCCTCTACGAGCAGTACTTC CASSYDSLYEQYF TRBJ2-7 few TRBV7-2 -
TGTGCCATCAGTGTAGGTAACACCATATATTTT CAISVGNTIYF TRBJ1-3 - TRBV10-3 -
TGTGCCAGCAGTTCCCCGGGTGATGAGCAGTTCTTC CASSSPGDEQFF TRBJ2-1 few TRBV2 -
TGTGCCAGCAGCTTAGGCGGCACAGATACGCAGTATTTT CASSLGGTDTQYF TRBJ2-3 many TRBV5-1 -
TGTGCCACCAGTGACCGCGACAGGGCTGGGGCCAACGTCCTGACTTTC CATSDRDRAGANVLTF TRBJ2-6 - TRBV24-1 TRBD1
TGTGCCAGCAGCTTCGCTTTTAACTACGAGCAGTACTTC CASSFAFNYEQYF TRBJ2-7 few TRBV7-2 -
TGCGCCAGCGGGCATCGGGACAGGGTCACTGTTCTCTTTGAAAACACTGAAGCTTTCTTT CASGHRDRVTVLFENTEAFF TRBJ1-1 many TRBV10-1 TRBD1
TGCAGCGTTGCCTCTGCGTTCGCCTACGAGCAGTACTTC CSVASAFAYEQYF TRBJ2-7 - TRBV29-1 -